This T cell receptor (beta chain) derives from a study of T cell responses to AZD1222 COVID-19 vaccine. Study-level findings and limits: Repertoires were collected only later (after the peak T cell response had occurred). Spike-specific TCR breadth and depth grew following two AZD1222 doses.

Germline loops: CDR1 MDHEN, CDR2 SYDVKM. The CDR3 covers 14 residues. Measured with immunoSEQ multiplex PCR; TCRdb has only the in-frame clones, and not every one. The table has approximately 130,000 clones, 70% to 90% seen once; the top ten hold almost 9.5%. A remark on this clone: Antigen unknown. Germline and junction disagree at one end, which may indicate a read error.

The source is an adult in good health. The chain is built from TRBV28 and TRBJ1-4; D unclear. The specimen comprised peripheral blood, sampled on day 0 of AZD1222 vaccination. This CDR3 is CASGFSATNEKLFF. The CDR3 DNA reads TGTGCCAGCGGTTTCTCGGCAACTAATGAAAAACTGTTTTTT. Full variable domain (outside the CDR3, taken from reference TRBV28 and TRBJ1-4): DVKVTQSSRYLVKRTGEKVFLECVQDMDHENMFWYRQDPGLGLRLIYFSYDVKMKEKGDIPEGYSVSREKKERFSLILESASTNQTSMYLCASGFSATNEKLFFGSGTQLSVL.